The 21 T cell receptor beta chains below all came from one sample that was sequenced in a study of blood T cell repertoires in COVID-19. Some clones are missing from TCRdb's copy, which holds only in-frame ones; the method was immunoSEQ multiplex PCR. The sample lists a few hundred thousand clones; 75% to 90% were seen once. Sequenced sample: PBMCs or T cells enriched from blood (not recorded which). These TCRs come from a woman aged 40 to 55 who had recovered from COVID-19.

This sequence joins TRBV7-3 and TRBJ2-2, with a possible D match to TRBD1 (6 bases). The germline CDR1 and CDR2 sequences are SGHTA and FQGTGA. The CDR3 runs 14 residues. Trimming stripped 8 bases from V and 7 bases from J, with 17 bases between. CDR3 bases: TGTGCCAGCTCACGATCAGGGGCCGGCGGGGAGCTGTTTTTT. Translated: CASSRSGAGGELFF.

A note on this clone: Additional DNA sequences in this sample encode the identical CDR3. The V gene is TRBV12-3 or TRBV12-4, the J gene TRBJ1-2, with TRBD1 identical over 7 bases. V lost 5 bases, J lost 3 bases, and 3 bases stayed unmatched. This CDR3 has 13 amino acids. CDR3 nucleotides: TGTGCCAGCAGTCCCGACAGGGACTATGGCTACACCTTC. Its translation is CASSPDRDYGYTF.

CDR3 amino acids: CASSLGSQKTQYF. In DNA, the CDR3 is TGTGCCAGCAGCCTAGGTTCACAGAAGACCCAGTACTTC. This rearrangement joins TRBV11-3 to TRBJ2-5, with unresolved D. The CDR3 sequence is 13 residues long. Germline CDR1 is SGHNT and CDR2 is YENEEA. The V gene lost 5 bases and the J gene lost 6 bases, with 13 bases spanning the gap.

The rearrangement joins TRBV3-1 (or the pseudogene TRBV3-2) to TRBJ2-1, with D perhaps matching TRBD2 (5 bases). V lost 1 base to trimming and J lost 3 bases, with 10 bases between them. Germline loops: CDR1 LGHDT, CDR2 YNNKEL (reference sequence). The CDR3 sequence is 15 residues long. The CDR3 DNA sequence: TGTGCCAGCAGCCAAGCAAGCGGATACTACAATGAGCAGTTCTTC. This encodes CASSQASGYYNEQFF.

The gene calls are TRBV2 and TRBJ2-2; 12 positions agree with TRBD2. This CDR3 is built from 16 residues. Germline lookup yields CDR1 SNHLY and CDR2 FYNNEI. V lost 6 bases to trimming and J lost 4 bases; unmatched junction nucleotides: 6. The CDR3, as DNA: TGTGCCAGCAGGAGGGGACTAGCGGGCTTCACCGGGGAGCTGTTTTTT. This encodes CASRRGLAGFTGELFF. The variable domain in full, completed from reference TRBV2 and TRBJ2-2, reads EPEVTQTPSHQVTQMGQEVILRCVPISNHLYFYWYRQILGQKVEFLVSFYNNEISEKSEIFDDQFSVERPDGSNFTLKIRSTKLEDSAMYFCASRRGLAGFTGELFFGEGSRLTVL.

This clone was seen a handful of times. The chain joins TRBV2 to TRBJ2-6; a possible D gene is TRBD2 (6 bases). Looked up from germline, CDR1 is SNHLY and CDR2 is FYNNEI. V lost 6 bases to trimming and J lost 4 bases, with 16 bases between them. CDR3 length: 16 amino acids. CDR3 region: CASRERGTGGANVLTF. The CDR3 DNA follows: TGTGCCAGCAGGGAGCGCGGGACGGGAGGGGCCAACGTCCTGACTTTC.

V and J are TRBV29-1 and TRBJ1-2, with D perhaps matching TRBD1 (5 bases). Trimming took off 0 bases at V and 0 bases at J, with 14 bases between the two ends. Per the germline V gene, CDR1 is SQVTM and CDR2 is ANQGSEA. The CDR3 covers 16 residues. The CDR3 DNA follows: TGCAGCGTTGAAGACCCATACAGGACCCCTAACTATGGCTACACCTTC. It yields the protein CSVEDPYRTPNYGYTF. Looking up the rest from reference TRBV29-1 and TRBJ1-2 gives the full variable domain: SAVISQKPSRDICQRGTSLTIQCQVDSQVTMMFWYRQQPGQSLTLIATANQGSEATYESGFVIDKFPISRPNLTFSTLTVSNMSPEDSSIYLCSVEDPYRTPNYGYTFGSGTRLTVV.

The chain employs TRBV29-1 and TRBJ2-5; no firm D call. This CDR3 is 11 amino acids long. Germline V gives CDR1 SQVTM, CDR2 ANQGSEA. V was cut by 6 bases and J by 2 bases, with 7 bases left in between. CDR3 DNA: TGCAGCGTGACTGAGCAAGAGACCCAGTACTTC. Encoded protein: CSVTEQETQYF.

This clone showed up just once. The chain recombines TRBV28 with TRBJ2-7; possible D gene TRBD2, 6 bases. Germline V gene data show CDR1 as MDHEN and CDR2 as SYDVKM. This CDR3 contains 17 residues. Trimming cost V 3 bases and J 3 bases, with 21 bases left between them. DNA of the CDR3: TGTGCCAGCAGTTTGTTTGGGGGGACCCGCGCGTACTACGAGCAGTACTTC. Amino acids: CASSLFGGTRAYYEQYF.

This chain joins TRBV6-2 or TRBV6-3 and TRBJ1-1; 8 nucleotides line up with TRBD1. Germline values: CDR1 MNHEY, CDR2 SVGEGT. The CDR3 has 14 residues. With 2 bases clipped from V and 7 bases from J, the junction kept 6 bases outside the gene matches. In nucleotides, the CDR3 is TGTGCCAGCAGTTACCCAGGACAGGGTGGTGAAGCTTTCTTT. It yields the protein CASSYPGQGGEAFF.

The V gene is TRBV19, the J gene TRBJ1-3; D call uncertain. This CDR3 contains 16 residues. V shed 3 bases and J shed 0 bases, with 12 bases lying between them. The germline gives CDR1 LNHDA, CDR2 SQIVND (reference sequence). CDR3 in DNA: TGTGCCAGTAGTATCAGCGGGTGGGGCTCTGGAAACACCATATATTTT. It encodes CASSISGWGSGNTIYF.

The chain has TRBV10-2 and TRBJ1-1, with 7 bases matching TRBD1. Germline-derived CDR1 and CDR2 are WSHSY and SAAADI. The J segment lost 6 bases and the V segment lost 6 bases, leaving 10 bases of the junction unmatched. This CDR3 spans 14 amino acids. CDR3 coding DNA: TGCGCCAGCAGGGGTACAGGGGAGGCGGCTGAAGCTTTCTTT. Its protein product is CASRGTGEAAEAFF.

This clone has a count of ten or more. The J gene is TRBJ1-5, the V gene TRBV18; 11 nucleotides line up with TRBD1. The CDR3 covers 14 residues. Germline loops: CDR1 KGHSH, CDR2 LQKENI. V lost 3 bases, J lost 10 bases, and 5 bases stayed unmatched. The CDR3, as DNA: TGTGCCAGCTCACCTGGACAGGGGGCATCTCCCCAGCATTTT. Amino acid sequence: CASSPGQGASPQHF.

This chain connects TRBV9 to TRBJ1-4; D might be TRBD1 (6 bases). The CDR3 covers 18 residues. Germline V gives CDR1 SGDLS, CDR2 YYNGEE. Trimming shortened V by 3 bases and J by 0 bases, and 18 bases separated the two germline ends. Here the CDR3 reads CASSATTGSGTTNEKLFF. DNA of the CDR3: TGTGCCAGCAGCGCGACGACAGGATCCGGTACAACTAATGAAAAACTGTTTTTT. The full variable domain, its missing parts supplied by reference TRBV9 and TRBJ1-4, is DSGVTQTPKHLITATGQRVTLRCSPRSGDLSVYWYQQSLDQGLQFLIQYYNGEERAKGNILERFSAQQFPDLHSELNLSSLELGDSALYFCASSATTGSGTTNEKLFFGSGTQLSVL.

The chain's CDR3 is CASSPGGPEAFF. The CDR3 DNA is TGTGCCAGTAGCCCGGGGGGGCCTGAAGCTTTCTTT. The rearrangement links TRBV19 to TRBJ1-1, with a weak D call TRBD1 (6 bases). This CDR3 region has 12 residues. Trimming left V 6 bases short and J 6 bases short, with 11 bases between. Germline CDR1 LNHDA, CDR2 SQIVND (reference sequence).

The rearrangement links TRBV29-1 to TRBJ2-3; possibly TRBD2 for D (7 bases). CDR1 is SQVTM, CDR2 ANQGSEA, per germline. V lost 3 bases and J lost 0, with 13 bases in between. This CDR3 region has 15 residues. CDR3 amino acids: CSVEMGGASTDTQYF. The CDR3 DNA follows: TGCAGCGTTGAGATGGGGGGGGCCAGCACAGATACGCAGTATTTT.

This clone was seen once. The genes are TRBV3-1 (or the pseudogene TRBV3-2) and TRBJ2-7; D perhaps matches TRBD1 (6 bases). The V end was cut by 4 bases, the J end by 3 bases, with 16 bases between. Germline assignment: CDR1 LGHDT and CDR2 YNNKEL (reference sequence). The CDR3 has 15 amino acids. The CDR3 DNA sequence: TGTGCCAGCAGCCGCAACCGGGACAACTACTACGAGCAGTACTTC. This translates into CASSRNRDNYYEQYF.

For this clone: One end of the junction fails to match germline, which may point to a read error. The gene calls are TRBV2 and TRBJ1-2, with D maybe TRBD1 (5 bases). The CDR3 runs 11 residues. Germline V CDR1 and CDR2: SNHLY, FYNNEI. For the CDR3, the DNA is TGTGCCAGCAGTGAAGAACAGCCAGGGTCCTTC. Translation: CASSEEQPGSF.

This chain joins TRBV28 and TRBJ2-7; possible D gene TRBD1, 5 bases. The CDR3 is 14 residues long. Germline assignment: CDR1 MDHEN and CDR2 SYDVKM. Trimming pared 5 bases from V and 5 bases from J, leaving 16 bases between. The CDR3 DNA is TGTGCCAGCAGTCCCACAGGATACTCACACGAGCAGTACTTC. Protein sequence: CASSPTGYSHEQYF.

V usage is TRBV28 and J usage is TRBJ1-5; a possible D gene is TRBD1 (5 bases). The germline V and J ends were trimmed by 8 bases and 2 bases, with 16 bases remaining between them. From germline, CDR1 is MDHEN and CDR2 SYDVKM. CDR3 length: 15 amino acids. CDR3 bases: TGTGCCAGCGGCTTGGGGCAGGTCGGCAATCAGCCCCAGCATTTT. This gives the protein CASGLGQVGNQPQHF.

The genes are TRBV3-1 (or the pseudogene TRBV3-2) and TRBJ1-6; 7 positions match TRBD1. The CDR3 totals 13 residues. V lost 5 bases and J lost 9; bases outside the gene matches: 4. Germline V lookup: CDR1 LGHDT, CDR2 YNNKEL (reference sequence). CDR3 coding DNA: TGTGCCAGCAGCGCCGGGACAGTTTCACCCCTCCACTTT. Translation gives CASSAGTVSPLHF.